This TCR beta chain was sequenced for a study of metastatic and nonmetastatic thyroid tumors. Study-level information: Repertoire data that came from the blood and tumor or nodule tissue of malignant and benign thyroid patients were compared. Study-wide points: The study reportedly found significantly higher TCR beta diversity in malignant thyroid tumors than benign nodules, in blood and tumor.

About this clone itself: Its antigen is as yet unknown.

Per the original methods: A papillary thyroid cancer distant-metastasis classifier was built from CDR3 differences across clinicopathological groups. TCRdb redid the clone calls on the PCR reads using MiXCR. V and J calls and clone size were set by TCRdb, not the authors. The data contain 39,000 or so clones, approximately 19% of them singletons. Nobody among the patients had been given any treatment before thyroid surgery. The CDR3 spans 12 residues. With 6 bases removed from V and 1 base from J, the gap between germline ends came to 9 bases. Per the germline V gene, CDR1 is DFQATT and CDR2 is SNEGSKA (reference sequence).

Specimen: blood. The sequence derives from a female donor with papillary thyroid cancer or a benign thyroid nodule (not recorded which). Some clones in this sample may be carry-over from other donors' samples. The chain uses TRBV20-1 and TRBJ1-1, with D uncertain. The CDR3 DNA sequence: TGCAGTGCCACTTGGAGGAACACTGAAGCTTTCTTT. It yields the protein CSATWRNTEAFF.